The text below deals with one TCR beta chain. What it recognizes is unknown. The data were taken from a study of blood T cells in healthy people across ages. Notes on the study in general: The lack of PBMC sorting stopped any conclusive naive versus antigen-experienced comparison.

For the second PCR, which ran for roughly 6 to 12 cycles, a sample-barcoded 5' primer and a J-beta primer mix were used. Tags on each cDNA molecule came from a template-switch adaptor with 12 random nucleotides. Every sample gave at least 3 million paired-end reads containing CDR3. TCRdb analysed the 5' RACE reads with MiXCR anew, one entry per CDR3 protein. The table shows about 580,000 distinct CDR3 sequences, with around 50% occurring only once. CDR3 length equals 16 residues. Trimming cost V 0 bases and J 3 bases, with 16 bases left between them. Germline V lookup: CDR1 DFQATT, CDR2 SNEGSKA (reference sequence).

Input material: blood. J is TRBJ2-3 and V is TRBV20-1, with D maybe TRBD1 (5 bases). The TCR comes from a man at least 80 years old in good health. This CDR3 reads CSARDPPGSETDTQYF. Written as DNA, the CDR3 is TGCAGTGCTAGAGATCCCCCAGGGTCGGAGACAGATACGCAGTATTTT.